This T cell receptor beta chain was obtained from a study of spatial heterogeneity in lung cancer. The wider study: Detected beta-chain sequences consistently exceeded alpha-chain sequences. In the raw reads, each unique TCR and UMI combination was present more than ten times on average.

TCRdb recomputed calls from the 5' RACE reads with MiXCR, one row per CDR3 protein. The sample includes 85,000 to 100,000 distinct CDR3 sequences, roughly 12% seen only once; the top ten take roughly 41%. CDR1 and CDR2 (germline): SGHAT, FQDESV (reference sequence). The V and J ends lost 2 bases and 5 bases respectively, with 13 bases between them. CDR3 size: 14 residues. The time point: sample taken at primary tumor resection. Sequencing covered unsorted whole RNA taken from tumor, nontumor lung or frozen PBMC. Untreated early-stage non-small cell lung cancer patients, 72 in total, were the donors. The starting material was PBMCs, obtained at surgery. This chain joins TRBV11-1 and TRBJ2-7; the D gene is possibly TRBD1 (5 bases). The receptor's source is a male donor with early-stage non-small cell lung cancer. The CDR3 reads CASSLNPARDEQYF. In DNA, the CDR3 is TGTGCCAGCAGCTTAAATCCCGCCAGGGACGAGCAGTACTTC.